Presented here are 18 T cell receptor beta chains from one specimen sequenced in a study of blood T cells in healthy people across ages. PCR was performed a second time for 7 to 11 cycles using a sample-barcoded 5' primer and a J-beta primer mix. TCRdb fed the 5' RACE reads into MiXCR, producing one record per CDR3 protein. The table includes under 750,000 distinct CDR3 sequences, about 45% detected once. Sequencing used blood. These receptors all come from a man of 80 years or more in good health.

A word on this clonotype: A read error may explain this, as a much larger clone is one base away. The chain joins TRBV4-1 to TRBJ2-7; D not resolved. V dropped 0 bases and J dropped 0 bases, with 6 bases sitting between them. CDR3 size: 14 residues. CDR1 is MGHRA, CDR2 YSYEKL, per germline. Written as DNA, the CDR3 is TGCGCCAGCAGCCAAGATCGGCACTCCTACGAGCAGTACTTC. The encoded protein is CASSQDRHSYEQYF.

Written as DNA, the CDR3 is TGCAGTGCTAGAGACCCAGATGGGACAGTAGCCGACGAGCAGTACTTC. Translating it yields CSARDPDGTVADEQYF. The V call is TRBV20-1, the J call TRBJ2-7; 7 bases match TRBD1. This CDR3 region has 16 residues. V lost 0 bases, J lost 5 bases, and 13 bases stayed unmatched. CDR1 DFQATT and CDR2 SNEGSKA come from the germline V gene (reference sequence).

The chain links TRBV2 to TRBJ2-1, with a tentative D call TRBD2 (5 bases). The germline V gene has CDR1 SNHLY and CDR2 FYNNEI. Trimming cost V 6 bases and J 3 bases, with 12 bases left between them. This CDR3 region has 14 residues. The CDR3 DNA sequence: TGTGCCAGCAGATTCCCGAGGGACTACAATGAGCAGTTCTTC. It translates to CASRFPRDYNEQFF.

The V and J genes are TRBV7-2 and TRBJ2-7; no clear D gene. The CDR3 contains 16 residues. With 3 bases removed from V and 0 bases from J, the gap between germline ends came to 15 bases. Germline V gene lookup returns CDR1 SGHTA and CDR2 FQGNSA. The CDR3 bases are TGTGCCAGCAGCTTCCCTGAGGAAGCGCTCTCCTACGAGCAGTACTTC. This encodes CASSFPEEALSYEQYF.

V usage is TRBV6-2 or TRBV6-3 and J usage is TRBJ2-1; possibly TRBD1 for D (6 bases). CDR1 is MNHEY, CDR2 SVGEGT, per germline. CDR3 size: 15 residues. V lost 7 bases and J 0 bases, leaving 13 bases between the germline ends. The CDR3 DNA is TGTGCCAGCACCCCCGGGACAAGCTCCTACAATGAGCAGTTCTTC. This encodes CASTPGTSSYNEQFF.

The rearrangement links TRBV28 to TRBJ2-4; perhaps TRBD2 as D (6 bases). The V gene lost 3 bases and the J gene lost 0 bases, with 9 bases spanning the gap. Germline V CDR1 and CDR2: MDHEN, SYDVKM. This CDR3 contains 15 residues. The DNA of the CDR3 is TGTGCCAGCAGTTTTCGGGGACTAGCCAAAAACATTCAGTACTTC. It encodes CASSFRGLAKNIQYF.

V and J are TRBV2 and TRBJ2-3; tentatively, D is TRBD2 (6 bases). Looked up from germline, CDR1 is SNHLY and CDR2 is FYNNEI. V lost 4 bases to trimming and J lost 4 bases, with 9 bases between them. CDR3 size: 13 residues. Written as DNA, the CDR3 is TGTGCCAGCAGTGCGATAGCGGCAGATACGCAGTATTTT. Translated, it gives CASSAIAADTQYF.

This clonotype was observed a handful of times. The chain employs TRBV5-6 and TRBJ1-1, with 9 bases aligning to TRBD1. V lost 1 base, J lost 3 bases, and 1 base stayed unmatched. The germline V gene has CDR1 SGHDT and CDR2 YYEEEE. The CDR3 is made up of 14 amino acids. The CDR3 protein is CASSLTGGYTEAFF. The CDR3, as DNA: TGTGCCAGCAGCTTGACAGGGGGCTACACTGAAGCTTTCTTT.

J is TRBJ1-6 and V is TRBV2, with a tentative D call TRBD1 (5 bases). The CDR3 extends over 15 amino acids. V was cut by 6 bases and J by 4 bases, with 13 bases left in between. Germline V gene data show CDR1 as SNHLY and CDR2 as FYNNEI. CDR3 amino acids: CASSLSGTYNSPLHF. The CDR3 DNA is TGTGCCAGCAGCTTATCGGGGACTTATAATTCACCCCTCCACTTT.

This clonotype turned up a few times. The chain uses TRBV5-1 and TRBJ2-1; 9 positions agree with TRBD2. The better agreement between TRBJ2-7 and the DNA end casts doubt on the J call. The CDR3 length is 17 residues. Looked up from germline, CDR1 is SGHRS and CDR2 is YFSETQ. This CDR3 reads CASSPRPTSGDYNEQYF. The CDR3 DNA sequence: TGCGCCAGCAGCCCCCGACCGACTAGCGGTGACTACAATGAGCAGTACTTC.

This clonotype came up a few times. The gene calls are TRBV4-3 and TRBJ2-2, with unresolved D. From germline, CDR1 is LGHNA and CDR2 YSLEER. This CDR3 has 15 amino acids. V lost 0 bases, J lost 4 bases, and 9 bases lay in between. DNA of the CDR3: TGCGCCAGCAGCCAAGACCGGCAGTTCACCGGGGAGCTGTTTTTT. Protein sequence: CASSQDRQFTGELFF.

With respect to this clonotype: This may stem from a read error, because a much larger clone lies one nucleotide away. The chain employs TRBV6-6 and TRBJ2-5, with no clear D. Deletions cut 2 bases from V and 1 base from J, with 14 bases between. CDR3 length: 16 residues. Looked up from germline, CDR1 is MNHNY and CDR2 is SVGAGI (reference sequence). CDR3 sequence: CASSYPGRPFQETQYF. The DNA of the CDR3 is TGTGCCAGCAGTTACCCCGGGCGGCCGTTCCAAGAGACCCAGTACTTC.

J is TRBJ1-6 and V is TRBV2; a weak D match, TRBD1 (5 bases). V was pared by 8 bases and J by 3 bases, with 14 bases between. Germline V gives CDR1 SNHLY, CDR2 FYNNEI. This CDR3 region has 15 residues. The CDR3 sequence is CASGTGRGYNSPLHF. The CDR3 nucleotides are TGTGCCAGCGGGACGGGACGGGGCTATAATTCACCCCTCCACTTT.

The chain combines TRBV7-2 with TRBJ2-3; tentative D call: TRBD2 (5 bases). Germline loops: CDR1 SGHTA, CDR2 FQGNSA. V lost 5 bases, J lost 5 bases, and 14 bases lay in between. This CDR3 region has 14 residues. CDR3 loop: CASSPSPGRDTQYF. The CDR3 region has the DNA TGTGCCAGCAGCCCCAGCCCGGGGAGAGATACGCAGTATTTT.

This clonotype was picked up a small number of times. The chain links TRBV20-1 to TRBJ1-2; TRBD1 matches at 11 bases. CDR1 is DFQATT and CDR2 is SNEGSKA in the germline V gene (reference sequence). V was clipped by 6 bases and J by 5 bases; unmatched bases: 17. This CDR3 is built from 17 residues. The DNA for the CDR3 is TGCAGTGCCAGCCTGGGGACCGGGACAGGGGGTCTTTATGGCTACACCTTC. It codes for CSASLGTGTGGLYGYTF.

V gene TRBV4-3 combines with J gene TRBJ2-1; TRBD1 might be the D (6 bases). Trimming pared 4 bases from V and 3 bases from J, leaving 16 bases between. Germline lookup yields CDR1 LGHNA and CDR2 YSLEER. This CDR3 region has 16 residues. In DNA, the CDR3 is TGCGCCAGCAGCCTAGACCCAGGGGATCTCTACAATGAGCAGTTCTTC. Translated: CASSLDPGDLYNEQFF.

This clonotype has just a few counts. The V and J genes are TRBV25-1 and TRBJ1-2, with D perhaps matching TRBD1 (5 bases). CDR1 is MGHDK and CDR2 is SYGVNS in the germline V gene. Trimming pared 0 bases from V and 8 bases from J, leaving 10 bases between. There are 13 residues in the CDR3. CDR3 bases: TGTGCCAGCAGTGAATACCGACAGCCCGGCTACACCTTC. It yields the protein CASSEYRQPGYTF.

V is TRBV5-1 and J is TRBJ2-7; a weak D match, TRBD1 (6 bases). The CDR3 totals 15 residues. Between the trimmed V and J ends, which lost 1 base and 5 bases, there was a span of 16 bases. In germline, CDR1 is SGHRS, CDR2 YFSETQ. CDR3 protein: CASSLFPGEFNEQYF. For the CDR3, the DNA is TGCGCCAGCAGCTTGTTTCCAGGGGAGTTTAACGAGCAGTACTTC.